The 11 T cell receptor beta chains below all came from one sample that was sequenced in a study of blood T cell repertoires in COVID-19. This table comes from immunoSEQ multiplex PCR, and its TCRdb copy is limited to in-frame clones, with some not included. The table lists under 200,000 clones, under 90% of them singletons. The sequenced material came from PBMCs or T cells enriched from blood (not recorded which). Every receptor here comes from a man aged 60 to 75 who had recovered from COVID-19.

The rearrangement uses TRBV20-1 and TRBJ1-2; no firm D call. Germline CDR1 and CDR2: DFQATT and SNEGSKA (reference sequence). This CDR3 region has 11 residues. Trimming left V 7 bases short and J 6 bases short, with 12 bases between. The CDR3 reads CSERHHNGYTF. CDR3 DNA: TGCAGTGAAAGACACCATAATGGCTACACCTTC.

As for this clone: At one end, the junction sequence differs from germline, possibly due to a read error. V is TRBV7-2 and J is TRBJ1-2, with D unclear. Germline-derived CDR1 and CDR2 are SGHTA and FQGNSA. The CDR3 runs 16 residues. The chain's CDR3 is CASSLEPPRANYDYTF. The CDR3, as DNA: TGTGCCAGCAGCTTAGAACCCCCCAGAGCTAACTATGACTACACCTTC.

The genes are TRBV11-1 and TRBJ2-7; perhaps TRBD2 as D (6 bases). With 1 base removed from V and 6 bases from J, the gap between germline ends came to 13 bases. The germline gives CDR1 SGHAT, CDR2 FQDESV (reference sequence). This CDR3 has 14 amino acids. The CDR3, as DNA: TGTGCCAGCAGCTTAGTCCTGGGAGGCCCCGAGCAGTACTTC. This sequence encodes CASSLVLGGPEQYF.

The chain links TRBV5-1 to TRBJ2-7; 10 nucleotides line up with TRBD1. J lost 6 bases, V lost 4 bases, and 4 bases had no gene match. Germline lookup yields CDR1 SGHRS and CDR2 YFSETQ. This CDR3 spans 13 amino acids. The CDR3, as DNA: TGCGCCAGCAGCACCCGGGACAGGGGCGAGCAGTACTTC. Translation gives CASSTRDRGEQYF.

This sequence joins TRBV6-5 and TRBJ1-2, with TRBD1 identical over 8 bases. CDR1 and CDR2 from the germline V gene are MNHEY and SVGAGI. There are 14 residues in the CDR3. The junction had 5 bases not matched to a gene; V was cut back by 0 bases and J by 8 bases. The CDR3 spells CASSYSGQGRGYTF. The CDR3 DNA follows: TGTGCCAGCAGTTACTCTGGACAGGGTCGCGGCTACACCTTC.

This rearrangement joins TRBV5-1 to TRBJ1-2; D gene unclear. V shed 0 bases and J shed 2 bases, with 8 bases lying between them. The CDR3 is 14 residues long. The germline gives CDR1 SGHRS, CDR2 YFSETQ. The CDR3 sequence: CASSLALGNYGYTF. The CDR3 bases are TGCGCCAGCAGCTTGGCCCTCGGGAACTATGGCTACACCTTC.

J is TRBJ2-5 and V is TRBV19; D might be TRBD2 (5 bases). The V end lost 4 bases, the J end lost 5 bases, and 14 bases lay between the germline ends. Germline CDR1 reads LNHDA; CDR2 reads SQIVND (reference sequence). The CDR3 covers 14 residues. The CDR3 region is CASSTGGHQETQYF. CDR3 DNA sequence: TGTGCCAGTAGTACGGGCGGGCATCAGGAGACCCAGTACTTC.

The chain carries TRBV7-9 and TRBJ1-1, with D perhaps TRBD1 (6 bases). CDR1 is SEHNR, CDR2 FQNEAQ, per germline (reference sequence). V was cut by 4 bases and J by 4 bases, with 13 bases left in between. The length of the CDR3 is 14 residues. CDR3 residues: CASSSRQDRTEAFF. CDR3 in DNA: TGTGCCAGCAGCTCCCGACAGGACCGCACTGAAGCTTTCTTT.

The chain joins TRBV5-1 to TRBJ1-3; 9 bases are shared with TRBD1. CDR1 is SGHRS and CDR2 is YFSETQ in the germline V gene. This CDR3 spans 15 amino acids. V lost 4 bases and J lost 3; bases outside the gene matches: 5. The CDR3 DNA reads as TGCGCCAGCAGCCCCACAGGGGGCTATGGAAACACCATATATTTT. Its protein product is CASSPTGGYGNTIYF. The full variable domain, completed using reference TRBV5-1 and TRBJ1-3, is KAGVTQTPRYLIKTRGQQVTLSCSPISGHRSVSWYQQTPGQGLQFLFEYFSETQRNKGNFPGRFSGRQFSNSRSEMNVSTLELGDSALYLCASSPTGGYGNTIYFGEGSWLTVV.

This clone was detected only a few times. The chain recombines TRBV28 with TRBJ1-1; TRBD1 matches at 7 bases. This CDR3 has 13 residues. The trim removed 4 bases at V and 7 bases at J, leaving 6 bases unmatched. Germline assignment: CDR1 MDHEN and CDR2 SYDVKM. Written as DNA, the CDR3 is TGTGCCAGCAGTTCCTTACAGGGGTTTGAAGCTTTCTTT. Residues: CASSSLQGFEAFF.

This clone was counted between two and nine times. The chain has TRBV28 and TRBJ2-2; D is unclear. The germline V gene has CDR1 MDHEN and CDR2 SYDVKM. The V end was cut by 7 bases, the J end by 6 bases, with 9 bases between. This CDR3 comprises 12 residues. In DNA form, the CDR3 reads TGTGCCAGCAAAACAGAATCCGGGGAGCTGTTTTTT. Protein: CASKTESGELFF.